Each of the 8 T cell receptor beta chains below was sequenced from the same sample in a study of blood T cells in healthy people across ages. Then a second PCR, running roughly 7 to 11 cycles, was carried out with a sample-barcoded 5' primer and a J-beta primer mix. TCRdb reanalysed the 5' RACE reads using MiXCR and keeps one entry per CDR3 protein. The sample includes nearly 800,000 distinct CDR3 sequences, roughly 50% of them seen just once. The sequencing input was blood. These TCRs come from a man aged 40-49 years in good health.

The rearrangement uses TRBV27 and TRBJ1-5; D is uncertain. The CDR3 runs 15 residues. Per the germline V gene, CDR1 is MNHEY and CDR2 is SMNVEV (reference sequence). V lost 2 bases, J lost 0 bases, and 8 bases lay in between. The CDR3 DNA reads TGTGCCAGCAGTTTAAGGTGGGATAGCAATCAGCCCCAGCATTTT. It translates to CASSLRWDSNQPQHF.

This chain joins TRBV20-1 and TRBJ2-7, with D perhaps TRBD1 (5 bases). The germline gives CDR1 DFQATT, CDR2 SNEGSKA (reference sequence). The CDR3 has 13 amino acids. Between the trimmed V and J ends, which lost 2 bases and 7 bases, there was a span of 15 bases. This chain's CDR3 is CSARTLTASEQYF. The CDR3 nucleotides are TGCAGTGCTAGAACCTTGACAGCGAGTGAGCAGTACTTC.

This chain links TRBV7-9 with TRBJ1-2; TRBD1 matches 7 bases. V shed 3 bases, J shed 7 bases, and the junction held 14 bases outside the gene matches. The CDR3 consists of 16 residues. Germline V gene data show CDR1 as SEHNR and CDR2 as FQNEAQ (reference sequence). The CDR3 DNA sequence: TGTGCCAGCAGCTTGACCGGGACAGTCGGGGGAGCTGGCTACACCTTC. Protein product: CASSLTGTVGGAGYTF. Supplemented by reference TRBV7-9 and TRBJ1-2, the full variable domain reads DTGVSQNPRHKITKRGQNVTFRCDPISEHNRLYWYRQTLGQGPEFLTYFQNEAQLEKSRLLSDRFSAERPKGSFSTLEIQRTEQGDSAMYLCASSLTGTVGGAGYTFGSGTRLTVV.

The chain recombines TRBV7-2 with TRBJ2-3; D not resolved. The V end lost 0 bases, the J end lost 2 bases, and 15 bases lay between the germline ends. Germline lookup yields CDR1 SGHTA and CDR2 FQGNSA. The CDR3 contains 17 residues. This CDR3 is CASSLAMRPNPTDTQYF. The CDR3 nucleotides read TGTGCCAGCAGCTTAGCTATGCGGCCGAACCCCACAGATACGCAGTATTTT.

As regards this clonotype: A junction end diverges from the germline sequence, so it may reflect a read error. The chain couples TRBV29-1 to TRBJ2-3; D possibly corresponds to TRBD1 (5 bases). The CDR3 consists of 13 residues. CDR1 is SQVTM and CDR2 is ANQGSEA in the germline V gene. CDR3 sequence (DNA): TGCAGCGTTAAGAGGACAAGCACAGATATGCAGTATTTT. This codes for CSVKRTSTDMQYF.

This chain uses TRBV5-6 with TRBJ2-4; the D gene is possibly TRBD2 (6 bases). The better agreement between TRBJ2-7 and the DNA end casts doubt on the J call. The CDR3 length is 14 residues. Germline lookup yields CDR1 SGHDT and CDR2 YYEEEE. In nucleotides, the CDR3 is TGTGCCAGCAGCTACCTGCGGGGACCCTACGAGCAGTACTTC. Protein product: CASSYLRGPYEQYF.

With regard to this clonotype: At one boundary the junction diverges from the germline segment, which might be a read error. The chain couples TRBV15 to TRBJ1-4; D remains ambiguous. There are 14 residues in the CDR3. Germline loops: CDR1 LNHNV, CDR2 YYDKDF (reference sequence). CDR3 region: CATGREATNEKLFF. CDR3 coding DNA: TGTGCCACCGGCAGAGAGGCAACTAATGAAAAACTGTTTTTT.

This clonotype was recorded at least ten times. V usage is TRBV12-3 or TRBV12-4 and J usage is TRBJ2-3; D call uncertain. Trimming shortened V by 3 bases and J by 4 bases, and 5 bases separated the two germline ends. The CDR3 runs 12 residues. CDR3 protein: CASSFSADTQYF. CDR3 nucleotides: TGTGCCAGCAGTTTTTCCGCAGATACGCAGTATTTT.